This entry features one T cell receptor (beta chain) sequence. The antigen is unknown. These data belong to a study of cytomegalovirus exposure and HLA in healthy donors. Points from the study as a whole: When a later analysis compared HLA-associated TCR beta chains with equally common others, the HLA-associated chains turned out to be more clonally expanded and to have lower generation probabilities.

V lost 3 bases and J lost 3, with 6 bases in between. Germline V gene lookup returns CDR1 SGHDN and CDR2 FVKESK. The CDR3 totals 12 residues. PCR involved 60 Vbeta and 13 Jbeta primers. TCRdb's table, derived via immunoSEQ multiplex PCR, lists solely in-frame clones and lacks some. This sample yields 150,000 to 200,000 clones, of which around 80% are seen a single time; 13% belongs to the top ten. Sequenced material: PBMCs. The TCR was taken from a woman in her forties or fifties in good health and CMV-seropositive. The chain recombines TRBV14 with TRBJ2-7; weak D call: TRBD1 (5 bases). DNA of the CDR3: TGTGCCAGCAGCCATACAGGCTACGAGCAGTACTTC. Amino acids: CASSHTGYEQYF.